Included here is one T cell receptor beta chain sequence, with context. This entry comes from a study of identical twins. With V trimmed by 4 bases and J by 2 bases, 9 bases remained unmatched. The CDR3 covers 16 residues. The V gene's germline CDR1 is WSHSY and CDR2 SAAADI. TCRdb analysed the 5' RACE reads with MiXCR anew, one entry per CDR3 protein. The sample gives under 250,000 distinct CDR3 sequences, around 10% of which show up once; just over 5% is in the top ten. Sequenced input: memory (CD45RO+) T cells sorted from blood. The sequence was collected from a young woman in good health. The V and J genes are TRBV10-2 and TRBJ2-7, with 9 nucleotides matching TRBD1. This CDR3 reads CASSALRTGETYEQYF. CDR3 DNA: TGCGCCAGCAGTGCCCTCAGGACAGGGGAAACCTACGAGCAGTACTTC.